A few counts support the clone carrying this T cell receptor (beta chain). Its antigen is unidentified. Only in-frame clones appear in the TCRdb table, and some are missing; sequencing was by immunoSEQ multiplex PCR. The sample lists fewer than 150,000 clones, around nine tenths occurring once. The data were taken from a study of T cell responses to AZD1222 COVID-19 vaccine. General observations from the study: Without day 14 samples, only post-peak T cell repertoires were studied. With dominance at 160-218 and 743-854, vaccine-associated CD4 TCRs spanned spike. The study reported that nearly half of spike-specific TCRs target unmutated variant regions.

V was shortened by 7 bases and J by 2 bases, with 15 bases between the two germline ends. The CDR3 is 14 residues long. Looked up from germline, CDR1 is SNHLY and CDR2 is FYNNEI. The chain uses TRBV2 and TRBJ2-7; weak D call: TRBD1 (5 bases). Source: peripheral blood, taken on day 0 of AZD1222 vaccination. The origin of this receptor is an adult in good health. CDR3 protein: CASTYRLTTYEQYF. The DNA of the CDR3 is TGTGCCAGCACCTACAGGTTGACCACCTACGAGCAGTACTTC.